Below, 6 T cell receptor beta chains from the same sample are listed, as sequenced in a study of CD8 T cells in Susac syndrome. Reverse transcription of about 0.5 to 1 ug RNA used random hexamers. MiXCR, run by TCRdb on the immunoSEQ multiplex PCR reads, gives a single entry per CDR3 protein. This sample has 190,000 or so distinct CDR3 sequences, with roughly 95% found just once. Sequenced input: CD4+ T cells from PBMCs. These receptor sequences come from a human donor with multiple sclerosis.

The J gene is TRBJ1-1, the V gene TRBV7-3, with D hard to call. Germline lookup yields CDR1 SGHTA and CDR2 FQGTGA. V gave up 2 bases and J gave up 7 bases, with 11 bases separating them. The CDR3 is 13 residues long. In DNA form, the CDR3 reads TGTGCCAGCAGCTTAGGGCAGTGGGGTGAAGCTTTCTTT. Its protein product is CASSLGQWGEAFF.

This clonotype was observed a handful of times. The chain employs TRBV12-3 or TRBV12-4 and TRBJ1-1; no clear D. The CDR3 contains 12 residues. The ends were cut back, 8 bases at V and 0 bases at J, with 7 bases in the middle. In DNA, the CDR3 is TGTGCCAGCTCACTGGTGAACACTGAAGCTTTCTTT. This translates into CASSLVNTEAFF.

This chain uses TRBV9 with TRBJ2-3; 8 bases line up with TRBD1. The CDR3 consists of 15 residues. Germline loops: CDR1 SGDLS, CDR2 YYNGEE. Trimming took 4 bases from V and 2 from J; bases not matched to a gene: 6. This CDR3 is CASSLMTGVTDTQYF. The DNA of the CDR3 is TGTGCCAGCAGCCTGATGACAGGGGTCACAGATACGCAGTATTTT.

The chain employs TRBV20-1 and TRBJ2-7, with D perhaps TRBD2 (5 bases). The CDR3 length is 12 residues. CDR1 DFQATT and CDR2 SNEGSKA come from the germline V gene (reference sequence). With 6 bases removed from V and 2 bases from J, the gap between germline ends came to 11 bases. CDR3 nucleotides: TGCAGTGCCGAGAGGGATACCTACGAGCAGTACTTC. Protein product: CSAERDTYEQYF.

This chain joins TRBV18 and TRBJ2-5; D is undetermined. V was trimmed by 3 bases and J by 2 bases, leaving 4 bases between them. The CDR3 extends over 12 amino acids. Germline loops: CDR1 KGHSH, CDR2 LQKENI. The CDR3 DNA reads TGTGCCAGCTCACCTGGGCAAGAGACCCAGTACTTC. It encodes CASSPGQETQYF. Drawing the rest from reference TRBV18 and TRBJ2-5, the complete variable domain is NAGVMQNPRHLVRRRGQEARLRCSPMKGHSHVYWYRQLPEEGLKFMVYLQKENIIDESGMPKERFSAEFPKEGPSILRIQQVVRGDSAAYFCASSPGQETQYFGPGTRLLVL.

This CDR3 reads CSATLTGLWPQHF. The CDR3 nucleotides read TGCAGTGCTACTCTCACAGGGCTTTGGCCCCAGCATTTT. The chain is built from TRBV20-1 and TRBJ1-5, with D tentatively TRBD1 (6 bases). The CDR3 is made up of 13 amino acids. The V end lost 4 bases, the J end lost 9 bases, and 16 bases lay between the germline ends. Germline CDR1 and CDR2: DFQATT and SNEGSKA (reference sequence).